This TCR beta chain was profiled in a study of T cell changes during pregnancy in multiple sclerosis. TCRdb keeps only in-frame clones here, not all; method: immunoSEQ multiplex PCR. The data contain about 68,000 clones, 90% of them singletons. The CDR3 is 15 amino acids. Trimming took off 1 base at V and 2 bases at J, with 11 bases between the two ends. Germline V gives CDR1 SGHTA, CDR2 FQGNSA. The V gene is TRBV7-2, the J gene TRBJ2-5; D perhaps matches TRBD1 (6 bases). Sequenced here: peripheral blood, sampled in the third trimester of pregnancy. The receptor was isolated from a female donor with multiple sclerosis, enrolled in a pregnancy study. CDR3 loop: CASSLVRGRQETQYF. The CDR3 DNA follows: TGTGCCAGCAGCTTAGTCAGGGGCCGACAAGAGACCCAGTACTTC.